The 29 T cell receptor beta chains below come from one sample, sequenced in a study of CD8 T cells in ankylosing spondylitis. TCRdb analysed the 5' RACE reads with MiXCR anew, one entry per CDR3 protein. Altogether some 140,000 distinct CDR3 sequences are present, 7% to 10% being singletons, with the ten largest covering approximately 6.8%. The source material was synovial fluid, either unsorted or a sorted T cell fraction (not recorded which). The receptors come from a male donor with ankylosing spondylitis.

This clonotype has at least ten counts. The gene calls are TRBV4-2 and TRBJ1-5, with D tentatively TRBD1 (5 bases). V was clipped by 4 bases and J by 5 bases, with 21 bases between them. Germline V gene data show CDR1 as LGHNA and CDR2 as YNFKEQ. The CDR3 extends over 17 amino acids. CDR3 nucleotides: TGTGCCAGCAGCCCCGCAGCCGGGTATTCGGGGGATCAGCCCCAGCATTTT. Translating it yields CASSPAAGYSGDQPQHF.

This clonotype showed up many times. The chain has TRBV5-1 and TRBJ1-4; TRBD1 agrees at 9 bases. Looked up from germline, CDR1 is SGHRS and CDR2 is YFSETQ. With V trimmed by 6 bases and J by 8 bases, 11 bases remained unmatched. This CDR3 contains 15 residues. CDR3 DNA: TGCGCCAGCAAAGTACAGGGGGCGGGCGGCGAAAAACTGTTTTTT. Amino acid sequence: CASKVQGAGGEKLFF.

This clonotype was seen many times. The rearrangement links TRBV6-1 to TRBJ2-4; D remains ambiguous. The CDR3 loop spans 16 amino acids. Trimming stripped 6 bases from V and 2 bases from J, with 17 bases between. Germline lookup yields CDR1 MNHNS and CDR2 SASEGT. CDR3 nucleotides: TGTGCCAGCAGGGCCCGGGCCACCAGAACCAAAAACATTCAGTACTTC. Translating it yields CASRARATRTKNIQYF.

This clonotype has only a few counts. The CDR3 spells CASSLLTGAGGYTF. The CDR3 coding sequence is TGCGCCAGCAGCCTCCTAACAGGGGCGGGCGGCTACACCTTC. The gene calls are TRBV4-1 and TRBJ1-2; the match to TRBD1 covers 7 bases. The CDR3 runs 14 residues. V trimming: 4 bases; J trimming: 8 bases; junction bases outside the gene matches: 10. Germline CDR1 MGHRA, CDR2 YSYEKL.

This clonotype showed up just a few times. This chain's CDR3 is CSARVVGQDNSPLHF. The CDR3 coding sequence is TGCAGTGCTAGAGTTGTGGGACAGGACAATTCACCCCTCCACTTT. The chain has TRBV20-1 and TRBJ1-6; 8 bases align to TRBD1. CDR1 is DFQATT, CDR2 SNEGSKA, per germline (reference sequence). This CDR3 is built from 15 residues. The ends lost 1 base at V and 7 bases at J; junction bases unmatched: 6.

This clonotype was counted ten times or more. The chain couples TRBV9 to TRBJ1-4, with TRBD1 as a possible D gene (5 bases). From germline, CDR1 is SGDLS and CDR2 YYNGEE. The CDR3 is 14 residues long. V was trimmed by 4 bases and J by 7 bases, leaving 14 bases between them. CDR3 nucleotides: TGTGCCAGCAGCAGGGGAAGCCAAGGTGAAAAACTGTTTTTT. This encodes CASSRGSQGEKLFF.

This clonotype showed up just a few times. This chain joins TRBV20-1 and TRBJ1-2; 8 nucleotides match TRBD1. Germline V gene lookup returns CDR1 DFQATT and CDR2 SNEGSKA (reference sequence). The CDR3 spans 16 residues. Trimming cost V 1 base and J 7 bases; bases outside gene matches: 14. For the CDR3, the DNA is TGCAGTGCTAGAGGACAGGGGCGCGCCCGTGCGAGTGGCTACACCTTC. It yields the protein CSARGQGRARASGYTF.

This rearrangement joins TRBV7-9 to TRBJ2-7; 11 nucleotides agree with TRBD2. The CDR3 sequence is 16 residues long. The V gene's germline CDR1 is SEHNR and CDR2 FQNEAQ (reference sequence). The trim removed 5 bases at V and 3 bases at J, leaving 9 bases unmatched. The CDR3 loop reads CASSPGTSGGSYEQYF. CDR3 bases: TGTGCCAGCAGCCCCGGGACTAGCGGCGGGAGCTACGAGCAGTACTTC.

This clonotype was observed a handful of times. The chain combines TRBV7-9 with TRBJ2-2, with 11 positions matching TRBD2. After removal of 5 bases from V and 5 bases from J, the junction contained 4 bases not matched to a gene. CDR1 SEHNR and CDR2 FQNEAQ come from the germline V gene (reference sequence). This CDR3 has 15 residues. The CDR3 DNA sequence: TGTGCCAGCAGCCCACTAGCGGGAGTTACCGGGGAGCTGTTTTTT. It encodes CASSPLAGVTGELFF.

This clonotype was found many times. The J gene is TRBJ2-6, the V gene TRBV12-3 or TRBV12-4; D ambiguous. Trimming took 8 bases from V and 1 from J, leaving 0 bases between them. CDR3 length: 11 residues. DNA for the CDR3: TGTGCCAGCTCTGGGGCCAACGTCCTGACTTTC. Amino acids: CASSGANVLTF.

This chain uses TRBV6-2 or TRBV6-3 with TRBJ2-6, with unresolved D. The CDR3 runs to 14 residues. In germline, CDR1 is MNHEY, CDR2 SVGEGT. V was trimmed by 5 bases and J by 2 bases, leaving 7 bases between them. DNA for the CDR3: TGTGCCAGCAGTCTTCCCCCTGGGGCCAACGTCCTGACTTTC. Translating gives CASSLPPGANVLTF.

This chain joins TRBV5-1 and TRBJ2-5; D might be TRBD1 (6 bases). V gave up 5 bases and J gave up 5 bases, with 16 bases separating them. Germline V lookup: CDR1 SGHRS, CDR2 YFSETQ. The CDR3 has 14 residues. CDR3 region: CASSSWGQGETQYF. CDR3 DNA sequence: TGCGCCAGCAGTTCCTGGGGGCAGGGGGAGACCCAGTACTTC.

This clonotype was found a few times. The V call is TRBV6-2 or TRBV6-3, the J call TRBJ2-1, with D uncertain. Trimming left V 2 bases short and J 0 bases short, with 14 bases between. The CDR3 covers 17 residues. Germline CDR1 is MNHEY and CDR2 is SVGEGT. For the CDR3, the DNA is TGTGCCAGCAGTTACGGGCCGCGCAAGAGCTCCTACAATGAGCAGTTCTTC. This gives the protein CASSYGPRKSSYNEQFF.

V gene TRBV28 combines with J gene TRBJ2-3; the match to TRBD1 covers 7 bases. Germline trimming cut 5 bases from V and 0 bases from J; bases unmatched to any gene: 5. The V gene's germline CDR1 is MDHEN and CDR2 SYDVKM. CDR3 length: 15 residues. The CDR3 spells CASSRRDSSTDTQYF. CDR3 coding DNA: TGTGCCAGCAGTCGCCGGGACAGTAGCACAGATACGCAGTATTTT.

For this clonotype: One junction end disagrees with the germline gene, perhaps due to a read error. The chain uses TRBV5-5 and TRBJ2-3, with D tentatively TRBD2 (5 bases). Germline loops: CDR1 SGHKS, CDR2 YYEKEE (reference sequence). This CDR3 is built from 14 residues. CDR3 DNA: TGTGCCAGCAGCCCTGGACTCTTCACCGATATGCAGTATTTT. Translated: CASSPGLFTDMQYF.

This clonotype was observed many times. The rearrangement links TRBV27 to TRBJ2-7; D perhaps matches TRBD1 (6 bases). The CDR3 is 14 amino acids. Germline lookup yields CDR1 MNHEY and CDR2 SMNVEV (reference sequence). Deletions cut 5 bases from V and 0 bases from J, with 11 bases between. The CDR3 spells CASSPRDTSYEQYF. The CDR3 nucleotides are TGTGCCAGCAGTCCACGGGACACCTCCTACGAGCAGTACTTC.

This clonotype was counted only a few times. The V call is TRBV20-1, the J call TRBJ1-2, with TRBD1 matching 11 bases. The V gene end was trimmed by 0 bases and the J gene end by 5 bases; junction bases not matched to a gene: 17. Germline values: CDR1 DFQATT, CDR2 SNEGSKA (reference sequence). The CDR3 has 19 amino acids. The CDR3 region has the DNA TGCAGTGCTAGAGATGGGGGACAGGGGGTTTCCCCTCTTTTTTATGGCTACACCTTC. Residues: CSARDGGQGVSPLFYGYTF.

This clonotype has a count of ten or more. CDR3 sequence: CASSSRQPGETQYF. The DNA of the CDR3 is TGTGCCAGCAGCTCACGGCAGCCTGGGGAGACCCAGTACTTC. The chain carries TRBV7-9 and TRBJ2-5; no clear D. V gave up 4 bases and J gave up 5 bases, with 14 bases separating them. The CDR3 loop spans 14 amino acids. Germline CDR1 SEHNR, CDR2 FQNEAQ (reference sequence).

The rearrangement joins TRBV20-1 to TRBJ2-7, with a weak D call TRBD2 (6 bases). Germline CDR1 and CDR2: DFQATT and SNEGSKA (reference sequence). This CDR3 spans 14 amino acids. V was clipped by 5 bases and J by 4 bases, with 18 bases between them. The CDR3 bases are TGCAGTGCTTCCATTACCGGGGGAGCATACGAGCAGTACTTC. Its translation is CSASITGGAYEQYF.

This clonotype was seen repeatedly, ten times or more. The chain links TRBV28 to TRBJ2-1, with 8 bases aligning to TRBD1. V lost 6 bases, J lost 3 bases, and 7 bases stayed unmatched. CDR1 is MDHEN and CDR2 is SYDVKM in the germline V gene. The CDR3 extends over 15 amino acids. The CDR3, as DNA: TGTGCCAGCAGGGGACAGGCGACTAACTACAATGAGCAGTTCTTC. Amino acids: CASRGQATNYNEQFF.

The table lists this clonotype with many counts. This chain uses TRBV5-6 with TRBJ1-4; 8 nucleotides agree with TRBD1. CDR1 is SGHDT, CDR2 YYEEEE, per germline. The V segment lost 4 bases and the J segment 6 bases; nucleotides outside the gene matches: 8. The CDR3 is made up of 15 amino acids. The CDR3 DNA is TGTGCCAGCAGCGCTGGGACAGGACCCGATGAAAAACTGTTTTTT. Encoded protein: CASSAGTGPDEKLFF.

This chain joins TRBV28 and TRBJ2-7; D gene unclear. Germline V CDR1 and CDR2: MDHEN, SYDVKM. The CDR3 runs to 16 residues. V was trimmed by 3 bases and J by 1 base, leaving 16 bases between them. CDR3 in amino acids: CASSFGYATSSYEQYF. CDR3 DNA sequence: TGTGCCAGCAGTTTTGGTTACGCTACCTCTTCCTACGAGCAGTACTTC. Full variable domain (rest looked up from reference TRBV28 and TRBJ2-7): DVKVTQSSRYLVKRTGEKVFLECVQDMDHENMFWYRQDPGLGLRLIYFSYDVKMKEKGDIPEGYSVSREKKERFSLILESASTNQTSMYLCASSFGYATSSYEQYFGPGTRLTVT.

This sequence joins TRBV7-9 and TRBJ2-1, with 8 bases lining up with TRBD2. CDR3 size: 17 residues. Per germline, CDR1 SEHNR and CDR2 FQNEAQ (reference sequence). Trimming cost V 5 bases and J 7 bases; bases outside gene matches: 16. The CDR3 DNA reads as TGTGCCAGCAGCACGCGTAGCGGGAATCATCCCACTAATGAGCAGTTCTTC. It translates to CASSTRSGNHPTNEQFF.

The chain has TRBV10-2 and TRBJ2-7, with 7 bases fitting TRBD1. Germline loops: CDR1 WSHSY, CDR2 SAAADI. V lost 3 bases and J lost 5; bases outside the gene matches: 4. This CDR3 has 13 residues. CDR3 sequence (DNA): TGCGCCAGCAGTGACGGGGACAGCCACGAGCAGTACTTC. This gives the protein CASSDGDSHEQYF.

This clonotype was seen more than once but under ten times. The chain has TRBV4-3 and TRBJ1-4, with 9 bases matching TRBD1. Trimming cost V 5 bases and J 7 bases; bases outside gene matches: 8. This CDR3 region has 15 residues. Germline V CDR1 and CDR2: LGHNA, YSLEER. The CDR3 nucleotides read TGCGCCAGCAGCATGGCCGGGACAGGGAGTGAAAAACTGTTTTTT. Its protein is CASSMAGTGSEKLFF.

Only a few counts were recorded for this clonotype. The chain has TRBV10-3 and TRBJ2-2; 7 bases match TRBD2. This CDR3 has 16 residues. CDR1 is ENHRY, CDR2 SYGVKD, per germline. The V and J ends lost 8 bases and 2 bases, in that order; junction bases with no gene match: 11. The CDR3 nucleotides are TGTGCCATCTCCCTGGCGGCTAGCGGTAACACCGGGGAGCTGTTTTTT. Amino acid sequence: CAISLAASGNTGELFF.

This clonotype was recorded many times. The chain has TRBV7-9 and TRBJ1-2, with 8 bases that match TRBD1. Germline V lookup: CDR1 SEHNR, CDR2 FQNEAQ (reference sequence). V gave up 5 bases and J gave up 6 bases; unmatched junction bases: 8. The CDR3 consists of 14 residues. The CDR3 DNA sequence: TGTGCCAGCAGCCTAATGACAGGGGCGGATGGCTACACCTTC. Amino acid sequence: CASSLMTGADGYTF. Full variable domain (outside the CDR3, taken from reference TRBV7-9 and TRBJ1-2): DTGVSQNPRHKITKRGQNVTFRCDPISEHNRLYWYRQTLGQGPEFLTYFQNEAQLEKSRLLSDRFSAERPKGSFSTLEIQRTEQGDSAMYLCASSLMTGADGYTFGSGTRLTVV.

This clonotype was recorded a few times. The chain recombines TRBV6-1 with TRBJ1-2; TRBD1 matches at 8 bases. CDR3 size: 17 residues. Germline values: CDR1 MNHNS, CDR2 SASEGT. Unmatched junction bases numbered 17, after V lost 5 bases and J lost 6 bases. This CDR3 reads CASSTTGGHETPNGYTF. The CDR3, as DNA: TGTGCCAGCAGTACCACAGGGGGGCACGAAACTCCGAATGGCTACACCTTC.

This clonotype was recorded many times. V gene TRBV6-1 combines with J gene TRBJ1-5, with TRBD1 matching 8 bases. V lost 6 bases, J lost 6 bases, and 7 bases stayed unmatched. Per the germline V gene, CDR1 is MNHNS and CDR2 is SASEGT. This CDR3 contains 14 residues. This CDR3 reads CASSPTGEVQPQHF. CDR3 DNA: TGTGCCAGCAGCCCGACAGGGGAGGTTCAGCCCCAGCATTTT.